These 17 T cell receptor beta chains were all obtained from the same sample, sequenced in a study of blood T cell repertoires in COVID-19 (dated by TCRdb to between 2020 and 2021). Preparation of the library involved the immunoSEQ multiplex PCR assay. TCRdb re-hosts the immuneACCESS table, in-frame sequences only. Its copies lack some clones; in the studies checked, an unresolved V gene accounts for under half of them, and the cause for the rest is not known. The sample table records around 250,000 clones; 80% to 90% of these occur just once. The top ten clonotypes cover 3% of the sample. Sequenced: peripheral blood. These receptors were taken from a woman in her twenties or thirties with active or convalescent COVID-19.

This clone was observed a few times. This chain uses TRBV7-9 with TRBJ1-2; D gene unclear. Germline lookup yields CDR1 SEHNR and CDR2 FQNEAQ (reference sequence). This CDR3 is 15 amino acids long. The V end lost 5 bases, the J end lost 4 bases, and 17 bases lay between the germline ends. CDR3 loop: CASSPRVEGSYGYTF. The CDR3 nucleotides are TGTGCCAGCAGCCCCCGTGTGGAGGGCAGCTATGGCTACACCTTC.

V and J are TRBV21-1 and TRBJ1-5; the table calls TRBD1, which could not be checked here. TRBV21-1 counts as a pseudogene. The CDR3 has 15 amino acids. This CDR3 reads CASSTLGQGHQPQHF. CDR3 coding DNA: TGTGCCAGCAGTACCCTAGGGCAGGGGCATCAGCCCCAGCATTTT.

The chain is built from TRBV3-1 (or the pseudogene TRBV3-2) and TRBJ1-5; D unclear. V lost 4 bases and J 1 base, leaving 8 bases between the germline ends. CDR3 length: 14 residues. In germline, CDR1 is LGHDT, CDR2 YNNKEL (reference sequence). The CDR3 bases are TGTGCCAGCAGCCGCCGGGAAAGCAATCAGCCCCAGCATTTT. Translating gives CASSRRESNQPQHF.

This chain links TRBV13 with TRBJ1-5; 7 nucleotides line up with TRBD1. This CDR3 has 12 residues. From germline, CDR1 is PRHDT and CDR2 FYEKMQ (reference sequence). V shed 5 bases and J 5 bases; nucleotides not matched to a gene: 0. DNA of the CDR3: TGTGCCAGCAGCAGGGGGCATCAGCCCCAGCATTTT. The encoded protein is CASSRGHQPQHF. Drawing the rest from reference TRBV13 and TRBJ1-5, the complete variable domain is AAGVIQSPRHLIKEKRETATLKCYPIPRHDTVYWYQQGPGQDPQFLISFYEKMQSDKGSIPDRFSAQQFSDYHSELNMSSLELGDSALYFCASSRGHQPQHFGDGTRLSIL.

In DNA, the CDR3 is TGTGCCAGCAGTAAACAGGGAGGGGGAGTCGAGACCCAGTACTTC. Its protein is CASSKQGGGVETQYF. This sequence joins TRBV2 and TRBJ2-5, with D possibly matching TRBD2 (7 bases). Deletions cut 5 bases from V and 5 bases from J, with 18 bases between. The CDR3 is 15 amino acids. Germline loops: CDR1 SNHLY, CDR2 FYNNEI. Full variable domain (rest looked up from reference TRBV2 and TRBJ2-5): EPEVTQTPSHQVTQMGQEVILRCVPISNHLYFYWYRQILGQKVEFLVSFYNNEISEKSEIFDDQFSVERPDGSNFTLKIRSTKLEDSAMYFCASSKQGGGVETQYFGPGTRLLVL.

The rearrangement links TRBV7-2 to TRBJ2-1, with D possibly matching TRBD2 (7 bases). Between the trimmed V and J ends, which lost 0 bases and 9 bases, there was a span of 21 bases. The CDR3 spans 17 residues. CDR1 is SGHTA, CDR2 FQGNSA, per germline. CDR3 residues: CASSLAAGALVSGEQFF. The CDR3 nucleotides read TGTGCCAGCAGCTTAGCGGCGGGGGCACTCGTTTCGGGTGAGCAGTTCTTC.

V and J are TRBV6-2 or TRBV6-3 and TRBJ2-7, with 11 bases lining up with TRBD2. CDR3 length: 15 residues. The V gene end was trimmed by 5 bases and the J gene end by 3 bases; junction bases not matched to a gene: 6. Germline V gene sequence: CDR1 MNHEY, CDR2 SVGEGT. CDR3 sequence: CASSPTSGDYYEQYF. The CDR3 nucleotides are TGTGCCAGCAGTCCGACTAGCGGGGACTACTACGAGCAGTACTTC.

The V gene is TRBV15, the J gene TRBJ2-1; maybe TRBD2 (6 bases). CDR3 length: 13 residues. Germline V gene sequence: CDR1 LNHNV, CDR2 YYDKDF (reference sequence). V lost 7 bases and J lost 5, with 12 bases in between. CDR3 coding DNA: TGTGCCACCATGGTACTAGCTGACAATGAGCAGTTCTTC. It yields the protein CATMVLADNEQFF.

This chain joins TRBV6-1 and TRBJ1-2, with D possibly TRBD1 on 6 matching bases. Germline values: CDR1 MNHNS, CDR2 SASEGT. This CDR3 spans 14 amino acids. Trimming left V 2 bases short and J 8 bases short, with 15 bases between. As DNA, the CDR3 is TGTGCCAGCAGTGAATTCAGGGGAACGGGGGGCTACACCTTC. Amino acid sequence: CASSEFRGTGGYTF.

V usage is TRBV27 and J usage is TRBJ2-7; D is possibly TRBD1 (6 bases). In germline, CDR1 is MNHEY, CDR2 SMNVEV (reference sequence). Trimming stripped 3 bases from V and 1 base from J, with 10 bases between. CDR3 length equals 14 residues. The CDR3 reads CASSLVDRSYEQYF. The CDR3 nucleotides read TGTGCCAGCAGTTTGGTCGACAGGTCCTACGAGCAGTACTTC.

The CDR3 DNA reads TGCGCCAGTAGACAGGGTGAAATATCCGGAAACACCATATATTTT. This translates into CASRQGEISGNTIYF. This chain uses TRBV5-1 with TRBJ1-3; TRBD1 agrees at 7 bases. Looked up from germline, CDR1 is SGHRS and CDR2 is YFSETQ. CDR3 length: 15 amino acids. V shed 8 bases, J shed 4 bases, and the junction held 12 bases outside the gene matches.

The chain combines TRBV14 with TRBJ1-3; the D gene is possibly TRBD1 (6 bases). This CDR3 region has 15 residues. Per the germline V gene, CDR1 is SGHDN and CDR2 is FVKESK. The ends were cut back, 5 bases at V and 3 bases at J, with 14 bases in the middle. Written as DNA, the CDR3 is TGTGCCAGCAGCTCAACAGGGACCGGTGGAAACACCATATATTTT. It is translated as CASSSTGTGGNTIYF.

The rearrangement joins TRBV27 to TRBJ2-3; 9 bases fit TRBD1. After removal of 4 bases from V and 2 bases from J, the junction contained 4 bases not matched to a gene. Germline values: CDR1 MNHEY, CDR2 SMNVEV (reference sequence). The CDR3 totals 15 residues. The CDR3 DNA reads TGTGCCAGCAGTTCAGGACAGGGGCACACAGATACGCAGTATTTT. Residues: CASSSGQGHTDTQYF.

The table lists this clone with a few counts. This sequence joins TRBV6-5 and TRBJ1-6; tentative D call: TRBD1 (5 bases). The length of the CDR3 is 15 residues. Germline assignment: CDR1 MNHEY and CDR2 SVGAGI. V dropped 7 bases and J dropped 10 bases, with 20 bases sitting between them. This chain's CDR3 is CASTQGSGPRSPLHF. The CDR3 DNA sequence: TGTGCCAGCACCCAGGGAAGTGGGCCCAGGTCACCCCTCCACTTT.

This clone was seen just once. The chain links TRBV28 to TRBJ1-5, with unresolved D. The CDR3 is 13 amino acids. Trimming removed 5 bases at V and 4 bases at J, with 9 bases between. Germline loops: CDR1 MDHEN, CDR2 SYDVKM. CDR3 in amino acids: CASSRGGNQPQHF. CDR3 DNA sequence: TGTGCCAGCAGTCGGGGAGGTAATCAGCCCCAGCATTTT.

The V gene is TRBV21-1, the J gene TRBJ2-1; the table's D gene call, TRBD2, was not cross checked with the DNA. TRBV21-1 represents a pseudogene. This CDR3 has 19 residues. As DNA, the CDR3 is TGTGCCAGCAGCAAAGCCCAGCGGGGGTGGTTTAGCTCCTACAATGAGCAGTTCTTC. Encoded protein: CASSKAQRGWFSSYNEQFF.

The V and J genes are TRBV19 and TRBJ1-6; D is perhaps TRBD1 (6 bases). With 9 bases removed from V and 0 bases from J, the gap between germline ends came to 24 bases. The CDR3 is 19 residues long. In germline, CDR1 is LNHDA, CDR2 SQIVND (reference sequence). CDR3 amino acids: CASSTGFRKIDSYNSPLHF. CDR3 nucleotides: TGTGCCAGCTCAACAGGGTTTCGGAAGATAGACTCCTATAATTCACCCCTCCACTTT.